The 21 T cell receptor beta chains given below trace back to one sample, sequenced in a study of T-cell memory formation after mild COVID-19. Each CDR3 protein is one row after TCRdb ran MiXCR on the 5' RACE reads. This table has 450,000 to 700,000 distinct CDR3 sequences, about a sixth appearing once. Sequenced: PBMCs or a T cell subset sorted from them (not recorded which). These TCRs come from an adult woman who had mild COVID-19 (a few samples of this study predate the infection). Cell type and time point are not known.

CDR3 residues: CASSDTPGGDIQYF. The CDR3 DNA reads as TGTGCCAGCAGCGACACCCCGGGCGGGGACATTCAGTACTTC. The chain employs TRBV7-9 and TRBJ2-4; possibly TRBD2 for D (6 bases). V lost 5 bases to trimming and J lost 8 bases, with 16 bases between them. Germline lookup yields CDR1 SEHNR and CDR2 FQNEAQ (reference sequence). The CDR3 loop spans 14 amino acids.

The chain carries TRBV29-1 and TRBJ2-5, with no clear D. Germline CDR1 is SQVTM and CDR2 is ANQGSEA. CDR3 length: 12 residues. V lost 3 bases to trimming and J lost 1 base, with 6 bases between them. CDR3: CSVEWTQETQYF. As DNA, the CDR3 is TGCAGCGTTGAGTGGACCCAAGAGACCCAGTACTTC.

On this clonotype itself: A much larger clone is a single base away; this may be a read error. The gene calls are TRBV27 and TRBJ1-1; no definite D call. CDR3 length: 14 amino acids. V was shortened by 3 bases and J by 5 bases, with 13 bases between the two germline ends. Germline V gene lookup returns CDR1 MNHEY and CDR2 SMNVEV (reference sequence). Here the CDR3 reads CASSFHGRLTEAFF. Here the CDR3 DNA reads TGTGCCAGCAGTTTTCATGGGAGGTTAACTGAAGCTTTCTTT.

In its sample, this clonotype was seen a few times. This rearrangement joins TRBV2 to TRBJ2-7; D remains unclear. Trimming shortened V by 1 base and J by 3 bases, and 13 bases separated the two germline ends. In germline, CDR1 is SNHLY, CDR2 FYNNEI. This CDR3 spans 15 amino acids. CDR3: CASSEGTAPVYEQYF. The CDR3 nucleotides read TGTGCCAGCAGTGAAGGGACGGCGCCTGTCTACGAGCAGTACTTC.

The chain carries TRBV5-1 and TRBJ1-1, with a weak D call TRBD1 (5 bases). The germline gives CDR1 SGHRS, CDR2 YFSETQ. The CDR3 contains 16 residues. Trimming cost V 0 bases and J 1 base, with 13 bases left between them. In DNA, the CDR3 is TGCGCCAGCAGCTTGGGACCCCTCCAGGGGAACACTGAAGCTTTCTTT. This translates into CASSLGPLQGNTEAFF. Full variable domain (remainder filled in from reference TRBV5-1 and TRBJ1-1): KAGVTQTPRYLIKTRGQQVTLSCSPISGHRSVSWYQQTPGQGLQFLFEYFSETQRNKGNFPGRFSGRQFSNSRSEMNVSTLELGDSALYLCASSLGPLQGNTEAFFGQGTRLTVV.

The chain joins TRBV12-3 or TRBV12-4 to TRBJ2-3; 9 nucleotides agree with TRBD1. V was pared by 0 bases and J by 5 bases, with 6 bases of the junction left unmatched. The CDR3 loop spans 16 amino acids. This chain's CDR3 is CASSLATGGNRDTQYF. For the CDR3, the DNA is TGTGCCAGCAGTTTAGCAACAGGGGGCAACAGAGATACGCAGTATTTT.

The genes are TRBV28 and TRBJ2-7, with TRBD1 as a possible D gene (6 bases). Germline V gene lookup returns CDR1 MDHEN and CDR2 SYDVKM. This CDR3 region has 14 residues. Trimming removed 1 base at V and 5 bases at J, with 12 bases between. DNA of the CDR3: TGTGCCAGCAGTTTATTGGTCAGGGACAACGAGCAGTACTTC. Protein: CASSLLVRDNEQYF.

This clonotype was counted between two and nine times. The V call is TRBV20-1, the J call TRBJ1-2; D not certain. The CDR3 length is 15 residues. CDR1 and CDR2 from the germline V gene are DFQATT and SNEGSKA (reference sequence). Deletions cut 3 bases from V and 0 bases from J, with 14 bases between. The CDR3 DNA reads TGCAGTGCTAGCCGTGGCAGAGCAGCTAACTATGGCTACACCTTC. Protein: CSASRGRAANYGYTF.

J is TRBJ1-1 and V is TRBV12-3 or TRBV12-4, with 8 bases that match TRBD1. With 6 bases clipped from V and 4 bases from J, the junction kept 4 bases outside the gene matches. The CDR3 is made up of 13 amino acids. Written as DNA, the CDR3 is TGTGCCAGCAGAAATACAGGGGGCACTGAAGCTTTCTTT. This translates into CASRNTGGTEAFF.

This clonotype was seen ten or more times. This sequence joins TRBV5-6 and TRBJ2-3; 14 positions agree with TRBD2. The CDR3 consists of 16 residues. Losses at the gene ends were 2 bases for V and 4 bases for J; bases not matched to a gene: 3. CDR1 and CDR2 (germline): SGHDT, YYEEEE. Written as DNA, the CDR3 is TGTGCCAGCAGCTTTGGACTAGCGGGAGGAGCAGATACGCAGTATTTT. Translation: CASSFGLAGGADTQYF.

This clonotype turned up a few times. The V and J genes are TRBV18 and TRBJ1-1; D is undetermined. V lost 3 bases and J 2 bases, leaving 13 bases between the germline ends. CDR3 length: 15 residues. CDR1 and CDR2 (germline): KGHSH, LQKENI. The CDR3 loop is CASSPRPDPNTEAFF. The DNA for the CDR3 is TGTGCCAGCTCACCGAGACCGGACCCAAACACTGAAGCTTTCTTT.

In this sample, this clonotype turned up a few times. The chain recombines TRBV10-3 with TRBJ2-3; 8 bases are shared with TRBD1. Germline lookup yields CDR1 ENHRY and CDR2 SYGVKD. V shed 7 bases, J shed 2 bases, and the junction held 8 bases outside the gene matches. CDR3 length: 15 residues. The CDR3 nucleotides read TGTGCCATCAATACCGAACAGGGGGTCACAGATACGCAGTATTTT. It yields the protein CAINTEQGVTDTQYF.

The rearrangement joins TRBV6-1 to TRBJ2-1, with D perhaps matching TRBD1 or TRBD2 (5 bases each). V lost 8 bases and J 6 bases, leaving 14 bases between the germline ends. CDR1 and CDR2 (germline): MNHNS, SASEGT. The CDR3 runs to 13 residues. The CDR3 is CASLVVGGNEQFF. As DNA, the CDR3 is TGTGCCAGCCTGGTAGTTGGGGGCAATGAGCAGTTCTTC.

In its sample, this clonotype was seen a few times. This chain joins TRBV7-2 and TRBJ1-1; no clear D. The CDR3 loop spans 14 amino acids. Germline lookup yields CDR1 SGHTA and CDR2 FQGNSA. Between the trimmed V and J ends, which lost 4 bases and 0 bases, there was a span of 9 bases. CDR3 bases: TGTGCCAGCAGCTCAACGTTTATGAACACTGAAGCTTTCTTT. It yields the protein CASSSTFMNTEAFF.

In this sample, this clonotype turned up a few times. This chain uses TRBV5-6 with TRBJ1-5; possibly TRBD1 for D (5 bases). The CDR3 sequence is 13 residues long. Germline V CDR1 and CDR2: SGHDT, YYEEEE. V gave up 4 bases and J gave up 7 bases, with 12 bases separating them. This chain's CDR3 is CASSGQRGQPQHF. CDR3 DNA: TGTGCCAGCAGCGGTCAGAGGGGACAGCCCCAGCATTTT.

Only a few counts were recorded for this clonotype. At one end the junction does not follow the germline gene, possibly because of a read error. The rearrangement links TRBV20-1 to TRBJ1-1; D not resolved. The germline gives CDR1 DFQATT, CDR2 SNEGSKA (reference sequence). The CDR3 spans 12 residues. The CDR3 loop is CSPLGSLTEVFF. The CDR3 coding sequence is TGCAGTCCTCTCGGATCACTCACTGAAGTTTTCTTT.

A few counts support this clonotype. The chain uses TRBV27 and TRBJ2-4; no clear D. The germline CDR1 and CDR2 sequences are MNHEY and SMNVEV (reference sequence). The CDR3 length is 15 residues. V lost 6 bases, J lost 2 bases, and 14 bases lay in between. CDR3 loop: CASSQLGDPKNIQYF. The CDR3, as DNA: TGTGCCAGCAGCCAACTTGGGGATCCCAAAAACATTCAGTACTTC.

The chain links TRBV6-1 to TRBJ1-2, with TRBD1 as a possible D gene (5 bases). The CDR3 is made up of 14 amino acids. The V end was cut by 2 bases, the J end by 9 bases, with 16 bases between. CDR1 and CDR2 from the germline V gene are MNHNS and SASEGT. The CDR3 sequence is CASSEPSQGFSYTF. The DNA of the CDR3 is TGTGCCAGCAGTGAACCCTCGCAGGGCTTCAGCTACACCTTC.

The sample holds a few counts of this clonotype. The chain uses TRBV2 and TRBJ1-1; a possible D gene is TRBD1 (5 bases). Trimming pared 7 bases from V and 0 bases from J, leaving 18 bases between. The germline CDR1 and CDR2 sequences are SNHLY and FYNNEI. This CDR3 is built from 16 residues. DNA for the CDR3: TGTGCCAGCACTGGTCGGGACCAATCCTTGAACACTGAAGCTTTCTTT. It specifies CASTGRDQSLNTEAFF. The full variable domain, its missing parts supplied by reference TRBV2 and TRBJ1-1, is EPEVTQTPSHQVTQMGQEVILRCVPISNHLYFYWYRQILGQKVEFLVSFYNNEISEKSEIFDDQFSVERPDGSNFTLKIRSTKLEDSAMYFCASTGRDQSLNTEAFFGQGTRLTVV.

The rearrangement uses TRBV7-2 and TRBJ2-7; TRBD1 agrees at 8 bases. V was pared by 5 bases and J by 2 bases, with 11 bases of the junction left unmatched. Germline loops: CDR1 SGHTA, CDR2 FQGNSA. CDR3 length equals 16 residues. The CDR3, as DNA: TGTGCCAGCAGCAATGCCGACAGGGGACCTCCCTACGAGCAGTACTTC. This encodes CASSNADRGPPYEQYF. Looking up the rest from reference TRBV7-2 and TRBJ2-7 gives the full variable domain: GAGVSQSPSNKVTEKGKDVELRCDPISGHTALYWYRQSLGQGLEFLIYFQGNSAPDKSGLPSDRFSAERTGGSVSTLTIQRTQQEDSAVYLCASSNADRGPPYEQYFGPGTRLTVT.

In its sample, this clonotype was seen a few times. This chain links TRBV5-1 with TRBJ1-1; tentative D call: TRBD1 (6 bases). CDR3 length equals 16 residues. V was shortened by 0 bases and J by 6 bases, with 18 bases between the two germline ends. Germline assignment: CDR1 SGHRS and CDR2 YFSETQ. CDR3 sequence reads: CASSLASAGDYPEAFF. The DNA of the CDR3 is TGCGCCAGCAGCTTGGCGTCGGCAGGGGATTATCCTGAAGCTTTCTTT.